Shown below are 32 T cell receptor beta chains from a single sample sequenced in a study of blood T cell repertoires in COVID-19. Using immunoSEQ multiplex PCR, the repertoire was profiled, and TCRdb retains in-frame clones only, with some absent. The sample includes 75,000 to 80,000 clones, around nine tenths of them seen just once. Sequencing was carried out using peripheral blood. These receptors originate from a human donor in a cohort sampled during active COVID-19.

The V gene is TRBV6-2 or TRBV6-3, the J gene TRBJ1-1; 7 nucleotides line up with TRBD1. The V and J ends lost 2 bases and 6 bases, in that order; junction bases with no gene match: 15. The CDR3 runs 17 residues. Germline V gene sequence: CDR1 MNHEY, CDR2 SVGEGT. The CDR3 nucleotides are TGTGCCAGCAGTTACGACAGGGCGAGACCGGCGGGGCCTGAAGCTTTCTTT. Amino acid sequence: CASSYDRARPAGPEAFF.

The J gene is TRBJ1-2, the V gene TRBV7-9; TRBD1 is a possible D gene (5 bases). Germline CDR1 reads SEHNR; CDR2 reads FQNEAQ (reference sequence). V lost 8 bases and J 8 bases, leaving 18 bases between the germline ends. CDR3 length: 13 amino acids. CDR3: CASDEKGQGGYTF. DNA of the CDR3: TGTGCCAGCGACGAGAAGGGGCAAGGGGGCTACACCTTC.

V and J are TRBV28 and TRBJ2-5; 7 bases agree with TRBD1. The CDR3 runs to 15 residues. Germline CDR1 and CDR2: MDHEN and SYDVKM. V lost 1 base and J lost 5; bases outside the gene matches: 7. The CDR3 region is CASSLSDRPGETQYF. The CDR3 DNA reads TGTGCCAGCAGTTTATCGGACAGGCCGGGGGAGACCCAGTACTTC.

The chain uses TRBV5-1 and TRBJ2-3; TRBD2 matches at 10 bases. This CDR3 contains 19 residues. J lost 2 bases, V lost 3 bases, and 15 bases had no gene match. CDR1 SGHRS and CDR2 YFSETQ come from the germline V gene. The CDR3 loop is CASSSGRVALAGVTDTQYF. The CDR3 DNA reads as TGCGCCAGCAGCTCGGGTCGGGTTGCGCTAGCGGGAGTCACAGATACGCAGTATTTT.

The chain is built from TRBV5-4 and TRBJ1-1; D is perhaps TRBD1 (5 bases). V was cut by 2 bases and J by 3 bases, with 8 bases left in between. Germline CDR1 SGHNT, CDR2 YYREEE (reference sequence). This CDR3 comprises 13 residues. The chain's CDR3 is CASSFGRDTEAFF. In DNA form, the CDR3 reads TGTGCCAGCAGCTTCGGCAGGGACACTGAAGCTTTCTTT.

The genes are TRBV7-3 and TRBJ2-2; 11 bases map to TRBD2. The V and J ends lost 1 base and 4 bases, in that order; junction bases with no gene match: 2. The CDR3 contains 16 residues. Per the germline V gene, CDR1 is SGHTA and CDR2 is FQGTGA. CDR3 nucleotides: TGTGCCAGCAGCTTAAGGGGGACTAGCGGCACCGGGGAGCTGTTTTTT. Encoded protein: CASSLRGTSGTGELFF.

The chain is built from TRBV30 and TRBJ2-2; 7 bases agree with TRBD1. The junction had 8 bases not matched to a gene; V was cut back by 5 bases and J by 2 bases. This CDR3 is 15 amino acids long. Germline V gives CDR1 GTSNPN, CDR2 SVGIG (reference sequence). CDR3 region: CAWGTVDKNTGELFF. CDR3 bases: TGTGCCTGGGGGACAGTGGATAAAAACACCGGGGAGCTGTTTTTT.

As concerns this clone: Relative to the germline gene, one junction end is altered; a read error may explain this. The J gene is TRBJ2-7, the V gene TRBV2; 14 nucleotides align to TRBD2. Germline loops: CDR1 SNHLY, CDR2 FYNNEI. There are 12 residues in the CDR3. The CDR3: CASRSTSGRASF. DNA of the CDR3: TGTGCCAGCAGGTCGACTAGCGGGAGGGCATCGTTC.

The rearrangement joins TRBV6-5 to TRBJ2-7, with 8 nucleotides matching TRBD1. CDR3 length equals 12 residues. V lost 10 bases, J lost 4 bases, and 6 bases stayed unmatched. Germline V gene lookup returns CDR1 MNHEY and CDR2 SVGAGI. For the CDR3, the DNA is TGTGCCACCAGGCAGGGGGCGTACGAGCAGTACTTC. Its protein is CATRQGAYEQYF.

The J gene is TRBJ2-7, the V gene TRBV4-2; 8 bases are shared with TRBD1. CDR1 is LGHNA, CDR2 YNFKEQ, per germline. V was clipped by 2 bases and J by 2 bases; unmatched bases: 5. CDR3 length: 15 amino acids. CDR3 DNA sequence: TGTGCCAGCAGCCAATACGCAGGGGGCCCCTACGAGCAGTACTTC. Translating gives CASSQYAGGPYEQYF.

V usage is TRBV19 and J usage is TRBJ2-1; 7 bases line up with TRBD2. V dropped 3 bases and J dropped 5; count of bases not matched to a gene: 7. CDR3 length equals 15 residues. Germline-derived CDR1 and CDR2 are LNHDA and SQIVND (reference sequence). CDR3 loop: CASSIVSGINNEQFF. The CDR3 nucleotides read TGTGCCAGTAGTATTGTCAGCGGGATTAACAATGAGCAGTTCTTC.

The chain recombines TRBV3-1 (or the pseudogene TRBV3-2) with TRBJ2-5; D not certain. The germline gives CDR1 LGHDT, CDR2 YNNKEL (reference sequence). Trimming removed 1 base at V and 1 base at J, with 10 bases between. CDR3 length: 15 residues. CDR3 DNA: TGTGCCAGCAGCCAAGTCAGACTGAGCCAAGAGACCCAGTACTTC. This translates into CASSQVRLSQETQYF.

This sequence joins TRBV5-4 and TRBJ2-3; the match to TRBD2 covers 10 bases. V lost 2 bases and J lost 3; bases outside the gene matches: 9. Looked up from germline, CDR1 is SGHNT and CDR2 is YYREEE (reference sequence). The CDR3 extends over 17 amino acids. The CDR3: CASSFTSGAYNTDTQYF. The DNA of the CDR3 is TGTGCCAGCAGCTTTACTAGCGGGGCCTATAATACAGATACGCAGTATTTT.

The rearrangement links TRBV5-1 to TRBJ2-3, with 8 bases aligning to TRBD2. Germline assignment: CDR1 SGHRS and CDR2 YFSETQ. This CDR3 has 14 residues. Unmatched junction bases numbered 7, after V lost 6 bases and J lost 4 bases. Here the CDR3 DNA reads TGCGCCAGCAATCCCCTTAGCGGGGCAGATACGCAGTATTTT. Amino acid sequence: CASNPLSGADTQYF.

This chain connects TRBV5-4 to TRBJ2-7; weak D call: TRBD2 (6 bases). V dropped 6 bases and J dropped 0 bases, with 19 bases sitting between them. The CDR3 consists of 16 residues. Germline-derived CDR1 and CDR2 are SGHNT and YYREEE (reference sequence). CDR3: CASIGGPDHTSYEQYF. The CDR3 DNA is TGTGCCAGCATCGGGGGTCCGGACCACACCTCCTACGAGCAGTACTTC. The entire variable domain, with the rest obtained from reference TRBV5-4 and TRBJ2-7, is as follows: ETGVTQSPTHLIKTRGQQVTLRCSSQSGHNTVSWYQQALGQGPQFIFQYYREEENGRGNFPPRFSGLQFPNYSSELNVNALELDDSALYLCASIGGPDHTSYEQYFGPGTRLTVT.

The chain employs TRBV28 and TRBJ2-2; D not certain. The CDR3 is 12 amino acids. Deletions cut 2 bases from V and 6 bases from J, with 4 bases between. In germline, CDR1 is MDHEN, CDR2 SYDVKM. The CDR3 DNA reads TGTGCCAGCAGTTTAGCGGCCGGGGAGCTGTTTTTT. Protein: CASSLAAGELFF.

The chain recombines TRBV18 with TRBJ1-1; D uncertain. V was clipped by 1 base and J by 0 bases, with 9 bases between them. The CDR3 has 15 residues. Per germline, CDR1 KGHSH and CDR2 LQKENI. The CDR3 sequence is CASSPRSAMNTEAFF. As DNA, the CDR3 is TGTGCCAGCTCACCACGGTCCGCGATGAACACTGAAGCTTTCTTT.

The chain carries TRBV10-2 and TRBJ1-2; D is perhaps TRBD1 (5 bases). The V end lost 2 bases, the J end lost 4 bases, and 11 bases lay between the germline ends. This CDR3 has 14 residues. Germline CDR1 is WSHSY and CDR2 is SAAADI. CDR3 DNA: TGCGCCAGCAGTGAGAGTTCGGGGGGCTATGGCTACACCTTC. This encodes CASSESSGGYGYTF.

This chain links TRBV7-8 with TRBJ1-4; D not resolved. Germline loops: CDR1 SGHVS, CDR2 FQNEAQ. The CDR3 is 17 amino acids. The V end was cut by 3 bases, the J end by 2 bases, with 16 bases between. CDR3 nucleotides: TGTGCCAGCAGCTTTTCCGGGAGGAGCCCTACTAATGAAAAACTGTTTTTT. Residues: CASSFSGRSPTNEKLFF.

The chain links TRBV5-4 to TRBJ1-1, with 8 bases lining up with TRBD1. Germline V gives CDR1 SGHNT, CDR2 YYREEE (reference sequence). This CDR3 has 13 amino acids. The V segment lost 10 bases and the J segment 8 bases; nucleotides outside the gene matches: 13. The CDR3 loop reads CAQGRTGTTEAFF. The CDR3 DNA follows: TGTGCCCAAGGGAGGACAGGGACCACCGAAGCTTTCTTT.

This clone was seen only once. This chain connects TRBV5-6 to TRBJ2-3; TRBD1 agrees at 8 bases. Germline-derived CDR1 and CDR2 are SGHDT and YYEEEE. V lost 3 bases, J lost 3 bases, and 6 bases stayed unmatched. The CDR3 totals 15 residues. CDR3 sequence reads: CASSSGTGGTDTQYF. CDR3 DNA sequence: TGTGCCAGCAGCTCAGGGACAGGTGGGACAGATACGCAGTATTTT.

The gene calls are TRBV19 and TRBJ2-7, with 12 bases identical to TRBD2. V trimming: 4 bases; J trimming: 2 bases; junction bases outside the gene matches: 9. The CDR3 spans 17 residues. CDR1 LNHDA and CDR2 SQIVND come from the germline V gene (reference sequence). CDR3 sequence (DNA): TGTGCCAGTAGTAGGGGGAGGACTAGCGGGAATCCCTACGAGCAGTACTTC. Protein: CASSRGRTSGNPYEQYF.

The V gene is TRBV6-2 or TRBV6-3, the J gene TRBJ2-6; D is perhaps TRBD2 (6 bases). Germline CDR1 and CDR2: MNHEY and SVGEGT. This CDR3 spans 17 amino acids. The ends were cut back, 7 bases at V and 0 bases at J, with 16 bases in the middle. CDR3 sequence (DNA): TGTGCCAGCATCCCGGGCGGGGTCCCCTCTGGGGCCAACGTCCTGACTTTC. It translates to CASIPGGVPSGANVLTF.

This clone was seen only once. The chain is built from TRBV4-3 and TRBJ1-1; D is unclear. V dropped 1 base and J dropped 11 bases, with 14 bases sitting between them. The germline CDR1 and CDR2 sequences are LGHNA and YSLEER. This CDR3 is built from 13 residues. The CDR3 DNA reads TGCGCCAGCAGCCAAGGAGGACCCGGGAAGGCTTTCTTT. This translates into CASSQGGPGKAFF.

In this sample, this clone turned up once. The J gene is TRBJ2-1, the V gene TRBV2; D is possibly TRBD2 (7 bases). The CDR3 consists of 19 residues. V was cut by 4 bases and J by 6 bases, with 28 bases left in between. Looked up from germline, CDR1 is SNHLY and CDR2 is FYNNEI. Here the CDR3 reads CASSALRGRGWDGANEQFF. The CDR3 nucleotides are TGTGCCAGCAGTGCCTTGAGGGGGAGGGGATGGGACGGGGCCAATGAGCAGTTCTTC.

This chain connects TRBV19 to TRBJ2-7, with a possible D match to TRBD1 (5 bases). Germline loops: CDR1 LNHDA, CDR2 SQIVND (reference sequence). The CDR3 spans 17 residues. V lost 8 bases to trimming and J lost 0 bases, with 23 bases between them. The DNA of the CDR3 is TGTGCCAGTTCTTGGACACGTACTAAAACCTTCTCCTACGAGCAGTACTTC. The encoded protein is CASSWTRTKTFSYEQYF.

The CDR3 protein is CASSPWTGFNQPQHF. Written as DNA, the CDR3 is TGTGCCAGCAGCCCTTGGACAGGGTTCAATCAGCCCCAGCATTTT. V usage is TRBV11-2 and J usage is TRBJ1-5; TRBD1 agrees at 8 bases. Germline CDR1 and CDR2: SGHAT and FQNNGV. This CDR3 has 15 amino acids. V shed 5 bases and J 3 bases; nucleotides not matched to a gene: 6. Based on the CDR3 plus reference TRBV11-2 and TRBJ1-5, the full variable domain is EAGVAQSPRYKIIEKRQSVAFWCNPISGHATLYWYQQILGQGPKLLIQFQNNGVVDDSQLPKDRFSAERLKGVDSTLKIQPAKLEDSAVYLCASSPWTGFNQPQHFGDGTRLSIL.

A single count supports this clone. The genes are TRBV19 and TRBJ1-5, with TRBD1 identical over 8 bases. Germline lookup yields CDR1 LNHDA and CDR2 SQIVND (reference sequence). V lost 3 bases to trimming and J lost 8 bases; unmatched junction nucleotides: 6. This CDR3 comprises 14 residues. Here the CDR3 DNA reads TGTGCCAGTAGTATCTCAGGGGGCGGGAAGCCCCAGCATTTT. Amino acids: CASSISGGGKPQHF.

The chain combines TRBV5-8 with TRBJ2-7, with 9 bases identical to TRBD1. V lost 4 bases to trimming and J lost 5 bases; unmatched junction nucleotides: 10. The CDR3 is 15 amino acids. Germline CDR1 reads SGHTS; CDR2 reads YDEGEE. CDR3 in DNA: TGTGCCAGCAGCAGTCGGACAGGGGTCTACGACGAGCAGTACTTC. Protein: CASSSRTGVYDEQYF.

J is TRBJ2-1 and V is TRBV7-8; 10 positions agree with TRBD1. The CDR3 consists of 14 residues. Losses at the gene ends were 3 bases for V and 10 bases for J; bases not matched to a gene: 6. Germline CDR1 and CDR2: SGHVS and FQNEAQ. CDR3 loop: CASSLGDRGAEQFF. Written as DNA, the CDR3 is TGTGCCAGCAGCTTGGGGGACAGGGGAGCGGAGCAGTTCTTC.

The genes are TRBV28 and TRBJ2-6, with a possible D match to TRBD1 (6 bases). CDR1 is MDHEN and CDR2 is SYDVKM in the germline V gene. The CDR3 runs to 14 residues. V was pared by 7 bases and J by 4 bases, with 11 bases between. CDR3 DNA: TGTGCCAGCACCCCAGGGGTCGGGGCCAACGTCCTGACTTTC. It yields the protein CASTPGVGANVLTF.

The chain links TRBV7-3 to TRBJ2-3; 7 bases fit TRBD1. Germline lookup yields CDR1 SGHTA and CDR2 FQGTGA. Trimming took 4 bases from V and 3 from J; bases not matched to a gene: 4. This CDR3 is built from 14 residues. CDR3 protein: CASSWAGGTDTQYF. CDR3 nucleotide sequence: TGTGCCAGCAGCTGGGCAGGGGGTACAGATACGCAGTATTTT.